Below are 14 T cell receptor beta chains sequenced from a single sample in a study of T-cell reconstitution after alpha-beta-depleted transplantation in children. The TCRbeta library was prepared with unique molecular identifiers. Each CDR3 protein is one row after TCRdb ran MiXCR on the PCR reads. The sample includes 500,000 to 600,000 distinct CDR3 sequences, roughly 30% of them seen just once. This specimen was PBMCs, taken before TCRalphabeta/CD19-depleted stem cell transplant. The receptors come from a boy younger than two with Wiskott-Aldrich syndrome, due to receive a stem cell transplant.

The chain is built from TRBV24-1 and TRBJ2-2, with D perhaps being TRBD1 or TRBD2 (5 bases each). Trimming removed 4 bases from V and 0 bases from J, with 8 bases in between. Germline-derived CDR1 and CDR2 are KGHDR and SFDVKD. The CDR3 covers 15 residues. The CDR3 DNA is TGTGCCACCAGTGAAGAGGGGCCGAACACCGGGGAGCTGTTTTTT. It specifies CATSEEGPNTGELFF.

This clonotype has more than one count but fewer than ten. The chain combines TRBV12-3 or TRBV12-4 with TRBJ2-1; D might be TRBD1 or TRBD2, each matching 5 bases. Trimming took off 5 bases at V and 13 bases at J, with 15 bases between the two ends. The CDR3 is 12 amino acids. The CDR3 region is CASSPTGAYQFF. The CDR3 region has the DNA TGTGCCAGCAGTCCAACCGGGGCCTACCAGTTCTTC.

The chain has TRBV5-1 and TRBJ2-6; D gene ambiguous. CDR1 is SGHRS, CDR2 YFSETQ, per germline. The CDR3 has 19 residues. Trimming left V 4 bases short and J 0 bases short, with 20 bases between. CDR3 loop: CASSHGIRVLSSGANVLTF. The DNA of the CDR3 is TGCGCCAGCAGCCACGGAATCAGAGTTCTTAGCTCTGGGGCCAACGTCCTGACTTTC.

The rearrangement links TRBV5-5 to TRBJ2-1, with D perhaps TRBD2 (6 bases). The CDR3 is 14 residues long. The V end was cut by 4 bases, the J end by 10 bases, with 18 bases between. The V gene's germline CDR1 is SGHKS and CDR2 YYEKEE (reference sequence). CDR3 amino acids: CASSPRRESQEQFF. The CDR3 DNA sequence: TGTGCCAGCAGCCCTAGACGGGAGTCGCAGGAGCAGTTCTTC.

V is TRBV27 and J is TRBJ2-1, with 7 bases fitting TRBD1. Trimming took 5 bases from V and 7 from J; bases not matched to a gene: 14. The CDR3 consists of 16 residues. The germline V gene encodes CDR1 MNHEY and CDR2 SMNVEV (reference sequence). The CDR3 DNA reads TGTGCCAGCAGTACTCATCGACAGGGAAACATGAATGAGCAGTTCTTC. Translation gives CASSTHRQGNMNEQFF.

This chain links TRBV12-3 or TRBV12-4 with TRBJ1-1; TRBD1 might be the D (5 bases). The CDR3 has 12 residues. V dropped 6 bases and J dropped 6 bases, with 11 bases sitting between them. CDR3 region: CASRDEGPEAFF. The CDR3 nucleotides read TGTGCCAGCAGAGACGAGGGGCCTGAAGCTTTCTTT.

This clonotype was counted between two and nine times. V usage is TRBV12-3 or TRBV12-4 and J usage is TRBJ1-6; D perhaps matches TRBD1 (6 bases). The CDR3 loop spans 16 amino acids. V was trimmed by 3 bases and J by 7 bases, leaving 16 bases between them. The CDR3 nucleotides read TGTGCCAGCAGTTTTCGAGGCCAAGGGGGAAATTCACCCCTCCACTTT. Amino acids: CASSFRGQGGNSPLHF.

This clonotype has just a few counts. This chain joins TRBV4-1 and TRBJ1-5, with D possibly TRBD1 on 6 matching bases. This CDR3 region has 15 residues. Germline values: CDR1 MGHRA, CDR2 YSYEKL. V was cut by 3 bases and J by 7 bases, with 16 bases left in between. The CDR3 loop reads CASSHIVGGGQPQHF. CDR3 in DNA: TGCGCCAGCAGCCATATTGTAGGGGGAGGACAGCCCCAGCATTTT.

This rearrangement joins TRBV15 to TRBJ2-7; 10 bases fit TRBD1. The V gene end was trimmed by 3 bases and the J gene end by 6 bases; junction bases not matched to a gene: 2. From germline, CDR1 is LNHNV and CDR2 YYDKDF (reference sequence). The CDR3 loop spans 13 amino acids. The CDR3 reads CATSRDRGGEQYF. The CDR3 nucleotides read TGTGCCACCAGCAGGGACAGGGGGGGCGAGCAGTACTTC.

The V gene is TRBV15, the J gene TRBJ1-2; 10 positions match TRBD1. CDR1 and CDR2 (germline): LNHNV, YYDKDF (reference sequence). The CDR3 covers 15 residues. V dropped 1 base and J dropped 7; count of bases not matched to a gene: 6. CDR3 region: CATSRAGTGDTGYTF. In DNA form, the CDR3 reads TGTGCCACCAGCAGAGCCGGGACAGGGGACACTGGCTACACCTTC.

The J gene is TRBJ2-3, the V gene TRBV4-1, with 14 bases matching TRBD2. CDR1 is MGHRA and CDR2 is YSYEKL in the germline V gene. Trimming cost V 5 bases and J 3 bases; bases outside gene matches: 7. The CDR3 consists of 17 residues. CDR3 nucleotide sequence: TGCGCCAGCAGCTTACCGGGACTAGCGGGAGTTACAGATACGCAGTATTTT. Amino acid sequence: CASSLPGLAGVTDTQYF.

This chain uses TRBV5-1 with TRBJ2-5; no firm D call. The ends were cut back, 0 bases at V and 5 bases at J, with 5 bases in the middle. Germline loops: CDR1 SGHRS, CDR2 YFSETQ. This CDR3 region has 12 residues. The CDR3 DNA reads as TGCGCCAGCAGCTTGGCCATGGAGACCCAGTACTTC. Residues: CASSLAMETQYF.

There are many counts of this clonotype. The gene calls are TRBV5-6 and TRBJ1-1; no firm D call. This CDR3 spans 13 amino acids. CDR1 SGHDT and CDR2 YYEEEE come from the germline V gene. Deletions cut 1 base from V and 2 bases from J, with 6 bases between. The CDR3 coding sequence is TGTGCCAGCAGCTTGTCTCCAAACACTGAAGCTTTCTTT. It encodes CASSLSPNTEAFF.

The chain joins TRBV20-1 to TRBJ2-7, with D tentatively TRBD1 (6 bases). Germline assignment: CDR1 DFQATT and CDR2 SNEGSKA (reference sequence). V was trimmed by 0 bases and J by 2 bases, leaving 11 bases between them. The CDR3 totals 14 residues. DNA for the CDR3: TGCAGTGCTAGAGATACGCAGGGGACCTACGAGCAGTACTTC. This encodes CSARDTQGTYEQYF.